This TCR beta chain emerged from a study of T cell clonality in common variable immunodeficiency. Germline V gene lookup returns CDR1 SGHRS and CDR2 YFSETQ. Trimming shortened V by 4 bases and J by 4 bases, and 12 bases separated the two germline ends. CDR3 length: 13 amino acids. Only in-frame clones appear in the TCRdb table, and some are missing; sequencing was by immunoSEQ multiplex PCR. The sample presents roughly 40,000 clones, none singletons. About this clone: Antigen specificity is unknown. The read terminates 3 residues ahead of where the CDR3 ends, so the germline J gene completes it. Other DNA sequences within the sample encode an identical CDR3.

Study observations and caveats: The cause of increased CVID clonality remains unclear without subpopulation sequencing. Repertoire-complication correlations in CVID were limited by patient heterogeneity. Compared with controls, CVID subjects had fewer shared TCRbeta clones. TCRbeta clonality was increased in CVID versus healthy controls.

This receptor was taken from a person between 18 and 70 years old in good health. Material: peripheral blood mononuclear cells. The V and J genes are TRBV5-1 and TRBJ2-7; D is undetermined. The sequenced CDR3 bases are TGCGCCAGCAGCCGAGACATTATATACGAG. Translating gives CASSRDIIYE. The entire CDR3 is CASSRDIIYEQYF.